Here is one TCR beta chain with its context. The data stem from a study of control samples from healthy donors and cancer patients. Profiled with immunoSEQ multiplex PCR; TCRdb holds only in-frame clones, not every one. The sample contains 90,000 to 130,000 clones, more than 75% of which appear only once. The specimen was PBMCs. This clonotype was obtained from a woman aged 55-70 years with lung cancer.

The CDR3, as DNA: TGTGCCAGCATTACTGAACAGGGGGGCACTGAAGCTTTCTTT. This translates into CASITEQGGTEAFF. The chain combines TRBV18 with TRBJ1-1; 8 positions match TRBD1. Germline CDR1 and CDR2: KGHSH and LQKENI. CDR3 length: 14 residues. With 8 bases clipped from V and 4 bases from J, the junction kept 9 bases outside the gene matches.